Listed below are T cell receptor beta chains from one sample, sequenced in a study of blood T cell repertoires in COVID-19. Sequenced by immunoSEQ multiplex PCR; TCRdb stores in-frame clones only, minus some. This table has more than 250,000 clones, 84% appearing once. Specimen: peripheral blood. All receptors come from a human donor in a cohort sampled during active COVID-19. CDR3s include the opening cysteine and the closing phenylalanine or tryptophan. The D gene is left open where the match is weak. Clone size is stated in some rows and not others, as once, few, many or a class when expanded.

cdr3_aa	cdr3_nt	v_call	d_call	clone_size	j_call
CASSYRVQGFIGNSPLHF	TGTGCCAGCAGTTACCGGGTCCAGGGGTTCATCGGAAATTCACCCCTCCACTTT	TRBV6-2/TRBV6-3	NA	once	TRBJ1-6
CASSSLGRQETQYF	TGTGCCAGCAGCTCACTGGGGCGACAAGAGACCCAGTACTTC	TRBV7-2	NA	NA	TRBJ2-5
CASSTQGTSSGNTIYF	TGTGCCAGCAGCACTCAGGGAACGAGCTCTGGAAACACCATATATTTT	TRBV27	NA	NA	TRBJ1-3
CASSEVRGRGNGYTF	TGTGCCAGCAGTGAAGTCAGAGGAAGAGGGAATGGCTACACCTTC	TRBV6-1	NA	NA	TRBJ1-2
CASSPAGTGGNTEAFF	TGTGCCAGCAGCCCGGCGGGGACAGGGGGTAACACTGAAGCTTTCTTT	TRBV7-2	TRBD1	NA	TRBJ1-1
CASSLGGTGGETQYF	TGCGCCAGCAGCTTGGGGGGAACTGGAGGAGAGACCCAGTACTTC	TRBV5-1	NA	few	TRBJ2-5
CASSSTGESGNTIYF	TGTGCCAGCAGCTCGACAGGGGAGTCTGGAAACACCATATATTTT	TRBV5-6	TRBD1	NA	TRBJ1-3
CASSIGLRTGSTDTQYF	TGTGCCAGTAGTATAGGCCTACGGACTGGTAGCACAGATACGCAGTATTTT	TRBV19	NA	NA	TRBJ2-3
CASSHRQGAQPQHF	TGTGCCAGCAGCCACCGACAGGGGGCGCAGCCCCAGCATTTT	TRBV3-1/TRBV3-2	TRBD1	NA	TRBJ1-5
CASSPDSKSYEQYF	TGTGCCAGCTCACCGGACTCAAAGTCCTACGAGCAGTACTTC	TRBV18	NA	NA	TRBJ2-7
CASSYGGGNQPQHF	TGTGCCAGCAGTTATGGAGGGGGCAATCAGCCCCAGCATTTT	TRBV6-2/TRBV6-3	NA	NA	TRBJ1-5
CASSPSAIYEQYF	TGTGCCAGTAGTCCTAGCGCCATCTACGAGCAGTACTTC	TRBV19	NA	once	TRBJ2-7
CASSQVSRGGAGYTF	TGTGCCAGCAGCCAAGTATCAAGGGGCGGGGCTGGCTACACCTTC	TRBV3-1/TRBV3-2	NA	NA	TRBJ1-2
CASRGRGGLSTDTQYF	TGTGCCAGCAGAGGGCGGGGGGGCCTTAGCACAGATACGCAGTATTTT	TRBV2	TRBD2	NA	TRBJ2-3
CASSYLSGQGAYEQYF	TGTGCCAGCAGTTACTTGTCAGGACAGGGGGCTTACGAGCAGTACTTC	TRBV6-5	TRBD1	NA	TRBJ2-7
CSVEGGAVGTEAFF	TGCAGCGTTGAAGGCGGGGCGGTGGGCACTGAAGCTTTCTTT	TRBV29-1	NA	NA	TRBJ1-1
CASSIPTGGWSYGYTF	TGTGCCAGTAGTATACCAACAGGGGGATGGAGCTATGGCTACACCTTC	TRBV19	TRBD1	NA	TRBJ1-2
CASSIDIGEGAEAFF	TGTGCCAGTAGTATAGATATTGGGGAGGGGGCTGAAGCTTTCTTT	TRBV19	NA	NA	TRBJ1-1
CATSGPGNTGELFF	TGTGCCACCTCAGGGCCGGGGAACACCGGGGAGCTGTTTTTT	TRBV28	NA	NA	TRBJ2-2
CASSQDPQGVEAFF	TGTGCCAGCAGCCAAGATCCACAGGGTGTTGAAGCTTTCTTT	TRBV4-2	NA	NA	TRBJ1-1
CSVQQAGGQGGKYYGYTF	TGCAGCGTCCAACAGGCCGGGGGACAGGGCGGGAAGTACTATGGCTACACCTTC	TRBV29-1	TRBD1	NA	TRBJ1-2
CASSLDRVRTEAFF	TGTGCCAGCAGCTTAGACAGGGTGAGGACTGAAGCTTTCTTT	TRBV6-5	TRBD1	NA	TRBJ1-1
CASSLMFGGEYSNQPQHF	TGTGCCAGCAGTTTAATGTTTGGAGGGGAATATAGCAATCAGCCCCAGCATTTT	TRBV28	NA	NA	TRBJ1-5
CASSYGGNEKLFF	TGTGCCAGCAGTTACGGAGGGAATGAAAAACTGTTTTTT	TRBV6-5	NA	once	TRBJ1-4
CASSSKPLGTYEQYF	TGTGCCAGCAGCTCTAAGCCCCTGGGCACCTACGAGCAGTACTTC	TRBV27	NA	NA	TRBJ2-7
CASTGGYEQYF	TGTGCCAGCACGGGCGGGTACGAGCAGTACTTC	TRBV12-3/TRBV12-4	NA	once	TRBJ2-7
CASRFQLSGATEAFF	TGTGCCAGCAGATTCCAACTCTCAGGGGCCACTGAAGCTTTCTTT	TRBV6-5	NA	once	TRBJ1-1
CASSYSNGVGEKLFF	TGTGCCAGCAGTTACTCGAACGGGGTCGGGGAAAAACTGTTTTTT	TRBV6-5	NA	once	TRBJ1-4
CASSDSTPEGASENTIYF	TGTGCCAGCAGTGACTCGACCCCCGAGGGGGCAAGTGAAAACACCATATATTTT	TRBV6-4	TRBD1	NA	TRBJ1-3
CASSQDGGYNSPLHF	TGCGCCAGCAGCCAAGATGGGGGGTATAATTCACCCCTCCACTTT	TRBV4-1	NA	NA	TRBJ1-6
CASSMGAGGLNEQFF	TGTGCCAGTAGTATGGGGGCGGGGGGCCTCAATGAGCAGTTCTTC	TRBV19	TRBD2	NA	TRBJ2-1
CASSPGVLATNEKLFF	TGTGCCAGCAGCCCAGGGGTTTTAGCAACTAATGAAAAACTGTTTTTT	TRBV11-2	NA	NA	TRBJ1-4
CASASTGQGYNYGYTF	TGTGCTAGTGCCTCGACAGGGCAGGGGTATAACTATGGCTACACCTTC	TRBV12-5	TRBD1	few	TRBJ1-2
CASSLEGADGYTF	TGCGCCAGCAGCTTGGAGGGGGCTGATGGCTACACCTTC	TRBV5-1	TRBD1	NA	TRBJ1-2